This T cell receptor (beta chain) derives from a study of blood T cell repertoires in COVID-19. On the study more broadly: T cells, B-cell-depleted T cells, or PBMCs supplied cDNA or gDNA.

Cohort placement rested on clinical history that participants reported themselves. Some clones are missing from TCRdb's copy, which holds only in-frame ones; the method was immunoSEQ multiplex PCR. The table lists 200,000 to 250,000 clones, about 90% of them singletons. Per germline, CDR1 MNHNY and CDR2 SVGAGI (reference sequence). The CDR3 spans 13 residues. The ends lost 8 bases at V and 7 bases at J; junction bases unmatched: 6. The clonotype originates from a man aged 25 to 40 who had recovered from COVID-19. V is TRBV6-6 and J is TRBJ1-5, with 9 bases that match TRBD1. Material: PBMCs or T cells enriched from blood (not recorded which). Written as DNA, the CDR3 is TGTGCCAGCCTACAGGGGGCCTACCAGCCCCAGCATTTT. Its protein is CASLQGAYQPQHF.